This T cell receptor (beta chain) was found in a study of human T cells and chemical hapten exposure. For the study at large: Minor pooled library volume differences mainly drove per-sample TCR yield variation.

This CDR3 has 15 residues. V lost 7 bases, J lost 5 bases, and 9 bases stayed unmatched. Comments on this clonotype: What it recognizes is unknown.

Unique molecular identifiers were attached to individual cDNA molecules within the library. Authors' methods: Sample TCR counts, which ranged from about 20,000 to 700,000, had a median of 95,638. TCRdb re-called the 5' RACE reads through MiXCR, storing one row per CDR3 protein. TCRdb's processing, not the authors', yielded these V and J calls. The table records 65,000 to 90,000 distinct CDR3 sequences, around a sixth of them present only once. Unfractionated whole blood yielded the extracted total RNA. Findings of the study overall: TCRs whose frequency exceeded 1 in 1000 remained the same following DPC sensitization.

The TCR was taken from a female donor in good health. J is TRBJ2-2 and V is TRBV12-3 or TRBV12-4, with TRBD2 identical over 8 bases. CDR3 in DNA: TGTGCCAGCATCCCAATAGCGGGGAAGACCGGGGAGCTGTTTTTT. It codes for CASIPIAGKTGELFF.